This T cell receptor (beta chain) was sequenced for a study of blood T cell repertoires in COVID-19. Study overall: Donors in the United States, Italy and Spain gave samples during acute or convalescent COVID-19. Sample material is recorded as cDNA or gDNA derived from T cells, B-cell-depleted T cells, or PBMCs.

From germline, CDR1 is MDHEN and CDR2 SYDVKM. The CDR3 has 11 residues. Trimming took off 7 bases at V and 8 bases at J, with 10 bases between the two ends. In the original processing: The authors estimated nucleated cell counts from reference gene primer amplification. Profiled with immunoSEQ multiplex PCR; TCRdb holds only in-frame clones, not every one. The V and J calls and clone size come from that table; D and trimming were worked out from the DNA. The table shows 100,000 to 140,000 clones, with about 91% occurring only once. The chain couples TRBV28 to TRBJ2-3; D remains ambiguous. Sequencing was done on a sample of peripheral blood. The TCR was taken from a man aged 50-59 years with active or convalescent COVID-19. The CDR3 sequence is CASTSSGTQYF. CDR3 sequence (DNA): TGTGCCAGCACCTCCTCAGGTACGCAGTATTTT.